The entry below describes one T cell receptor (beta chain). What it binds is not known. This entry belongs to a study of T cells in localized non-small cell lung cancer. The study's findings and limits: Compared with tumor, uninvolved adjacent lung displayed greater T cell clonality, ranking highest overall. Sequencing covered just one tumor region, so heterogeneity cannot be ruled out.

Trimming removed 6 bases from V and 3 bases from J; junction bases left unmatched: 4. Germline V lookup: CDR1 LGHNT, CDR2 FRNRAP. The CDR3 is 13 residues long. Using immunoSEQ multiplex PCR, the repertoire was profiled, and TCRdb retains in-frame clones only, with some absent. The table includes a few thousand clones, approximately 29% detected once. This receptor was identified in a woman aged 35 to 69 with stage II squamous cell lung carcinoma. The chain employs TRBV12-5 and TRBJ1-2; TRBD1 matches at 7 bases. Here the sequenced sample was normal lung tissue next to the tumor, taken before any cancer treatment. The chain's CDR3 is CASGPGTDYGYTF. The CDR3 DNA reads as TGTGCTAGTGGCCCCGGGACAGACTATGGCTACACCTTC.